Listed here is a single T cell receptor beta chain. Germline CDR1 and CDR2: MNHEY and SVGAGI. V was shortened by 7 bases and J by 3 bases, with 13 bases between the two germline ends. The CDR3 spans 14 residues. Original methodology: After removing out-of-frame reads, approximately 2 million distinct TCRbeta sequences remained. Clones were sequenced by immunoSEQ multiplex PCR, and TCRdb holds only the in-frame ones, with some missing. D and trimming come from the DNA, and the V and J calls and clone size come from that table. In the table there are 48,000 or so clones, roughly 78% of which are singletons. This specimen comes from a study of memory CD4+ T cells and cytomegalovirus serostatus. Study background: Healthy Belgian adult donors included under ten CMV-positive and 24 CMV-negative people.

Single viable CD3+CD4+CD8-CD45RO+ cells were sorted as the memory CD4+ T cells. Positive selection with CD4 microbeads enriched total CD4+ T cells. This receptor was identified in an adult in good health and CMV-seronegative. The V call is TRBV6-5, the J call TRBJ2-1; D is uncertain. Sequencing was carried out using memory CD4+ T cells from blood. The CDR3 is CASTPKGIYNEQFF. In DNA, the CDR3 is TGTGCCAGCACTCCCAAGGGAATCTACAATGAGCAGTTCTTC.